The clone carrying this TCR beta chain was found a few times. This entry comes from a study of cytomegalovirus exposure and HLA in healthy donors. The PCR had 60 Vbeta and 13 Jbeta primers. The table came from immunoSEQ multiplex PCR; TCRdb's copy has only in-frame clones and leaves some out. The table records about 250,000 clones, more than 55% of them present only once. The CDR3 is made up of 13 amino acids. With 6 bases removed from V and 4 bases from J, the gap between germline ends came to 12 bases. Per the germline V gene, CDR1 is LNHDA and CDR2 is SQIVND (reference sequence). This clonotype was sampled from a female donor in good health and CMV-seronegative. The sample consisted of PBMCs. This rearrangement joins TRBV19 to TRBJ1-2; D might be TRBD1 (6 bases). This chain's CDR3 is CASRHGQTYGYTF. The CDR3 DNA is TGTGCCAGTAGACACGGACAGACCTATGGCTACACCTTC.